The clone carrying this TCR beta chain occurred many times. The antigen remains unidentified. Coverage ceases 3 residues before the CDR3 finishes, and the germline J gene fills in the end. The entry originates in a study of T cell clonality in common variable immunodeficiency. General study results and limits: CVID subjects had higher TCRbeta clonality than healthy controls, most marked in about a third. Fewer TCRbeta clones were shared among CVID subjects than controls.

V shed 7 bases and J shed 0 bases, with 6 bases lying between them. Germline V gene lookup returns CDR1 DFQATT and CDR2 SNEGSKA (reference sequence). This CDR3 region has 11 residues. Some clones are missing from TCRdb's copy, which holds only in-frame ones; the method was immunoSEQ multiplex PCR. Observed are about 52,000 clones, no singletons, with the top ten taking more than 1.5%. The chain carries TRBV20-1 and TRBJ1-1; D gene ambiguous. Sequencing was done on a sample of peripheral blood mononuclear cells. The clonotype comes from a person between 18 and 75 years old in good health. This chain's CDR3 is CSVSVNTEAFF. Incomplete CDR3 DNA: TGCAGTGTTTCGGTGAACACTGAA.